This T cell receptor (beta chain) stems from a study of blood T cell repertoires in COVID-19. A note on this clone: The same CDR3 can be traced to other DNA sequences in this sample.

Assay used: immunoSEQ multiplex PCR; TCRdb lists only in-frame clones, some missing. The profile covers 250,000 or so clones, with about 91% appearing a single time and 1.2% taken by the ten largest. The study recruited people aged 18 to 89 years across under 25 US areas. Assignment of participants to cohorts was predicated upon participant-reported clinical history. The ends were cut back, 0 bases at V and 5 bases at J, with 7 bases in the middle. Germline V gene lookup returns CDR1 MNHEY and CDR2 SVGAGI. CDR3 length: 13 residues. Sequences were obtained from PBMCs or T cells enriched from blood (not recorded which). The rearrangement links TRBV6-5 to TRBJ1-2; TRBD1 is a possible D gene (5 bases). The clonotype comes from a human donor in a cohort exposed to, infected with or recovered from COVID-19 (not recorded which). The donor label of this sample is uncertain. The CDR3 DNA follows: TGTGCCAGCAGTTACTCTGGGGGGTATGGCTACACCTTC. Amino acids: CASSYSGGYGYTF.